The 3 T cell receptor beta chains presented below share a single source sample, sequenced in a study of metastatic and nonmetastatic thyroid tumors. TCRdb used MiXCR to call clones anew from the PCR reads. The sample gives approximately 79,000 clones, around 7.8% of which show up once; 8.8% is in the top ten. Patients underwent thyroid surgery, and none had received any treatment before it. Sequenced sample: blood. The receptors stem from a female donor with papillary thyroid cancer or a benign thyroid nodule (not recorded which). Some clones in this sample may be carry-over from other donors' samples.

This clone was recorded many times. A clone one base away is much larger, so this may be a read error. The genes are TRBV6-6 and TRBJ1-4; D not resolved. Looked up from germline, CDR1 is MNHNY and CDR2 is SVGAGI (reference sequence). V shed 1 base and J shed 8 bases, with 14 bases lying between them. This CDR3 comprises 15 residues. CDR3 DNA: TGTGCCAGCAGTTACTGGGGAAGGGAAGAGGAAAAACTGTTTTTT. As protein: CASSYWGREEEKLFF.

The V and J genes are TRBV20-1 and TRBJ1-2; D unclear. The germline V gene encodes CDR1 DFQATT and CDR2 SNEGSKA (reference sequence). This CDR3 region has 13 residues. Trimming took off 3 bases at V and 6 bases at J, with 14 bases between the two ends. The CDR3 region has the DNA TGCAGTGCTAGTCTTTCGGATACTAATGGCTACACCTTC. This encodes CSASLSDTNGYTF.

Ten or more counts support this clone. The chain is built from TRBV6-5 and TRBJ1-1, with a possible D match to TRBD1 (5 bases). In germline, CDR1 is MNHEY, CDR2 SVGAGI. CDR3 length: 14 amino acids. V lost 1 base and J 4 bases, leaving 10 bases between the germline ends. The DNA of the CDR3 is TGTGCCAGCAGTTACTTGGGGGTGGCCACTGAAGCTTTCTTT. Residues: CASSYLGVATEAFF.